One sample yielded the 24 T cell receptor beta chains listed below, sequenced in a study of cytomegalovirus exposure and HLA in healthy donors. It was with 60 Vbeta and 13 Jbeta primers that the PCR ran. Method: immunoSEQ multiplex PCR; TCRdb's copy keeps in-frame clones and lacks some. The sample shows about 140,000 clones, approximately 70% of them seen only once. Sequenced: PBMCs. These receptors all come from a woman aged 40 to 50 in good health and CMV-seronegative.

The chain uses TRBV5-1 and TRBJ2-5, with 9 bases identical to TRBD2. Germline CDR1 and CDR2: SGHRS and YFSETQ. After removal of 6 bases from V and 5 bases from J, the junction contained 14 bases not matched to a gene. CDR3 length: 16 residues. The CDR3: CASTDGAGGVWETQYF. CDR3 DNA sequence: TGCGCCAGCACCGACGGAGCGGGGGGAGTGTGGGAGACCCAGTACTTC.

The chain couples TRBV9 to TRBJ2-3; unclear D gene. The CDR3 spans 12 residues. Germline V gene sequence: CDR1 SGDLS, CDR2 YYNGEE. Trimming took off 0 bases at V and 5 bases at J, with 4 bases between the two ends. Here the CDR3 reads CASSVDQDTQYF. The DNA of the CDR3 is TGTGCCAGCAGCGTAGATCAAGATACGCAGTATTTT.

V usage is TRBV6-4 and J usage is TRBJ2-1; 8 bases are a match to TRBD2. V was pared by 6 bases and J by 8 bases, with 15 bases of the junction left unmatched. From germline, CDR1 is MRHNA and CDR2 SNTAGT. CDR3 length equals 16 residues. CDR3: CASSPQELAGIDEQFF. The CDR3 nucleotides read TGTGCCAGCAGCCCCCAGGAATTAGCGGGGATTGATGAGCAGTTCTTC.

The J gene is TRBJ1-1, the V gene TRBV2, with D tentatively TRBD1 (6 bases). V was shortened by 4 bases and J by 0 bases, with 12 bases between the two germline ends. The CDR3 runs to 15 residues. Germline CDR1 and CDR2: SNHLY and FYNNEI. DNA of the CDR3: TGTGCCAGCAGTGTTTCGGGGACAATGAACACTGAAGCTTTCTTT. Protein: CASSVSGTMNTEAFF.

This clone has a handful of counts. J is TRBJ2-3 and V is TRBV5-6; 11 nucleotides align to TRBD1. V lost 5 bases and J lost 8; bases outside the gene matches: 4. CDR1 and CDR2 from the germline V gene are SGHDT and YYEEEE. The CDR3 is made up of 13 amino acids. CDR3 protein: CASRTGTGGTQYF. CDR3 nucleotides: TGTGCCAGCAGAACCGGGACAGGGGGTACGCAGTATTTT.

This chain joins TRBV7-8 and TRBJ2-3; D is undetermined. Per germline, CDR1 SGHVS and CDR2 FQNEAQ. Trimming stripped 1 base from V and 6 bases from J, with 5 bases between. This CDR3 is built from 12 residues. For the CDR3, the DNA is TGTGCCAGCAGCTTAGATGGCGATACGCAGTATTTT. Amino acids: CASSLDGDTQYF.

This clone showed up just a few times. The rearrangement uses TRBV6-6 and TRBJ1-1; a possible D gene is TRBD1 (6 bases). The germline CDR1 and CDR2 sequences are MNHNY and SVGAGI (reference sequence). Between the trimmed V and J ends, which lost 5 bases and 1 base, there was a span of 11 bases. The length of the CDR3 is 14 residues. CDR3 protein: CASSIQGTNTEAFF. DNA of the CDR3: TGTGCCAGCAGTATTCAGGGGACGAACACTGAAGCTTTCTTT.

The CDR3 is CASTSSGSHEAFF. CDR3 coding DNA: TGTGCCAGCACCTCCTCGGGGAGCCATGAAGCTTTCTTT. This chain links TRBV7-9 with TRBJ1-1; D ambiguous. V was clipped by 7 bases and J by 7 bases, with 16 bases between them. The CDR3 runs to 13 residues. Germline CDR1 is SEHNR and CDR2 is FQNEAQ (reference sequence).

This clone was seen a few times. The V gene is TRBV18, the J gene TRBJ2-7; D may be TRBD1 (5 bases). V lost 3 bases and J lost 0, with 15 bases in between. Germline V lookup: CDR1 KGHSH, CDR2 LQKENI. The CDR3 has 16 amino acids. The CDR3 sequence is CASSPGLGASSYEQYV. In nucleotides, the CDR3 is TGTGCCAGCTCACCCGGTCTAGGGGCAAGCTCCTACGAGCAGTACGTC.

The chain couples TRBV9 to TRBJ2-3; 10 bases match TRBD1. This CDR3 region has 16 residues. Germline V CDR1 and CDR2: SGDLS, YYNGEE. The V segment lost 2 bases and the J segment 6 bases; nucleotides outside the gene matches: 9. The chain's CDR3 is CASSVGWDRGYDTQYF. CDR3 in DNA: TGTGCCAGCAGCGTCGGATGGGACAGGGGCTACGATACGCAGTATTTT.

This clone was found a few times. The V and J genes are TRBV10-1 and TRBJ1-2; 8 bases align to TRBD1. Germline lookup yields CDR1 WNHNN and CDR2 SYGVQD (reference sequence). This CDR3 has 14 amino acids. The trim removed 5 bases at V and 3 bases at J, leaving 5 bases unmatched. CDR3 sequence reads: CASSRDRYDYGYTF. The CDR3 DNA reads TGCGCCAGCAGTCGGGACAGGTACGACTATGGCTACACCTTC.

The CDR3 coding sequence is TGTGCCAGCAGCGGGACAGGGGCTGGAAACACCATATATTTT. Translated, it gives CASSGTGAGNTIYF. The gene calls are TRBV9 and TRBJ1-3, with TRBD1 identical over 9 bases. Losses at the gene ends were 3 bases for V and 2 bases for J; bases not matched to a gene: 0. Germline lookup yields CDR1 SGDLS and CDR2 YYNGEE. CDR3 size: 14 residues.

The chain carries TRBV9 and TRBJ1-1; 8 nucleotides align to TRBD1. Unmatched junction bases numbered 7, after V lost 0 bases and J lost 12 bases. Per the germline V gene, CDR1 is SGDLS and CDR2 is YYNGEE. The CDR3 extends over 13 amino acids. The CDR3 here is CASSVATGGQTFF. CDR3 nucleotides: TGTGCCAGCAGCGTAGCTACAGGGGGACAGACTTTCTTT.

V usage is TRBV4-1 and J usage is TRBJ1-4; 7 nucleotides align to TRBD1. The trim removed 1 base at V and 10 bases at J, leaving 3 bases unmatched. Germline loops: CDR1 MGHRA, CDR2 YSYEKL. The CDR3 covers 13 residues. CDR3 sequence: CASSQVQGGKLFF. The CDR3 bases are TGCGCCAGCAGCCAAGTGCAGGGGGGAAAACTGTTTTTT.

The V and J genes are TRBV2 and TRBJ1-2; D remains ambiguous. Germline CDR1 SNHLY, CDR2 FYNNEI. This CDR3 has 12 residues. Trimming removed 6 bases from V and 5 bases from J, with 10 bases in between. The CDR3, as DNA: TGTGCCAGCAGAGGAGACGAATATGGCTACACCTTC. It specifies CASRGDEYGYTF.

The CDR3 here is CASSLAPGTGGATGELFF. CDR3 nucleotide sequence: TGTGCCAGCAGCTTAGCTCCGGGGACAGGGGGTGCCACCGGGGAGCTGTTTTTT. This rearrangement joins TRBV7-6 to TRBJ2-2; 11 nucleotides match TRBD1. There are 18 residues in the CDR3. V trimming: 0 bases; J trimming: 4 bases; junction bases outside the gene matches: 7. CDR1 is SGHVS and CDR2 is FNYEAQ in the germline V gene. The whole variable domain, filled in from reference TRBV7-6 and TRBJ2-2, reads GAGVSQSPRYKVTKRGQDVALRCDPISGHVSLYWYRQALGQGPEFLTYFNYEAQQDKSGLPNDRFSAERPEGSISTLTIQRTEQRDSAMYRCASSLAPGTGGATGELFFGEGSRLTVL.

This clone was counted between two and nine times. This sequence joins TRBV5-1 and TRBJ1-1; no definite D call. The length of the CDR3 is 16 residues. V lost 5 bases and J 3 bases, leaving 20 bases between the germline ends. Per the germline V gene, CDR1 is SGHRS and CDR2 is YFSETQ. The CDR3 bases are TGCGCCAGCAGTGGATTTTCGGCAGACTATGACACTGAAGCTTTCTTT. This encodes CASSGFSADYDTEAFF.

This clone was seen once. The CDR3 protein is CASSTRQGVGTDTQYF. CDR3 coding DNA: TGTGCCAGCAGCACCAGACAGGGGGTCGGCACAGATACGCAGTATTTT. The chain uses TRBV9 and TRBJ2-3; 9 bases fit TRBD1. Germline CDR1 reads SGDLS; CDR2 reads YYNGEE. After removal of 4 bases from V and 1 base from J, the junction contained 7 bases not matched to a gene. This CDR3 contains 16 residues.

The chain has TRBV19 and TRBJ1-1; weak D call: TRBD1 (5 bases). The CDR3 covers 15 residues. V was clipped by 0 bases and J by 0 bases, with 8 bases between them. The germline CDR1 and CDR2 sequences are LNHDA and SQIVND (reference sequence). The CDR3, as DNA: TGTGCCAGTAGTATAGAAAGGGGTTTGAACACTGAAGCTTTCTTT. Its protein is CASSIERGLNTEAFF.

This chain connects TRBV9 to TRBJ1-1; the D is unclear. V dropped 0 bases and J dropped 5 bases, with 8 bases sitting between them. There are 13 residues in the CDR3. The germline CDR1 and CDR2 sequences are SGDLS and YYNGEE. Here the CDR3 DNA reads TGTGCCAGCAGCGTAGTAACAGATACTGAAGCTTTCTTT. It specifies CASSVVTDTEAFF.

This clone came up a few times. The chain carries TRBV28 and TRBJ1-1; perhaps TRBD1 as D (5 bases). CDR1 is MDHEN and CDR2 is SYDVKM in the germline V gene. V lost 6 bases and J lost 5, with 10 bases in between. The CDR3 is 12 residues long. In DNA form, the CDR3 reads TGTGCCAGCAGAGACAGATATACTGAAGCTTTCTTT. It yields the protein CASRDRYTEAFF.

This chain uses TRBV5-1 with TRBJ1-1, with a weak D call TRBD1 (6 bases). Germline values: CDR1 SGHRS, CDR2 YFSETQ. This CDR3 contains 17 residues. Trimming removed 4 bases from V and 5 bases from J, with 24 bases in between. The CDR3 protein is CASSRGQDSLIHTEAFF. The CDR3, as DNA: TGCGCCAGCAGCCGAGGCCAGGACAGCCTCATTCATACTGAAGCTTTCTTT.

The chain joins TRBV5-4 to TRBJ2-7; 9 nucleotides agree with TRBD1. Germline-derived CDR1 and CDR2 are SGHNT and YYREEE (reference sequence). The CDR3 covers 15 residues. V trimming: 5 bases; J trimming: 3 bases; junction bases outside the gene matches: 9. This CDR3 is CASRTDRGNVYEQYF. The CDR3 bases are TGTGCCAGCAGGACAGACAGGGGGAATGTCTACGAGCAGTACTTC.

This clone was seen more than once but under ten times. The chain carries TRBV11-2 and TRBJ2-7, with a tentative D call TRBD1 (5 bases). CDR3 length equals 12 residues. V was trimmed by 5 bases and J by 8 bases, leaving 13 bases between them. Germline assignment: CDR1 SGHAT and CDR2 FQNNGV. In DNA form, the CDR3 reads TGTGCCAGCAGCAAAAGGGGTGAAAAGCAGTACTTC. It encodes CASSKRGEKQYF.